These T cell receptor beta chains were read from a single sample in a study of T cell repertoires in cytomegalovirus infection. What these receptors recognize is not known. TCRdb used MiXCR to reprocess the reads, holding one entry per CDR3 protein. The repertoire has approximately 910,000 distinct CDR3 sequences, 30% to 40% of them found once; the top ten carry 13%. The sample was cultured CD8+ T cells from PBMCs, taken from culture after CMV antigen stimulation. Source of these receptors: a human donor in good health (CMV status not recorded). Some clones in this sample may be carry-over from other donors' samples. Both conserved end residues are part of each CDR3. Each record gives: V gene, clone size, D gene, J gene, CDR3 protein, CDR3 DNA. D genes are given only for firm matches. The size field is filled for only some rows; it gives once, few, many or a size class.

>TRBV7-8|NA|NA|TRBJ2-1
CASSSLRAQETQFF
TGTGCCAGCAGCTCTCTCAGGGCCCAAGAGACCCAGTTCTTC
>TRBV25-1|few|TRBD1|TRBJ2-1
CASSEYFPPTGPRNEQFF
TGTGCCAGCAGTGAATACTTCCCCCCGACAGGGCCCCGCAATGAGCAGTTCTTC
>TRBV7-3|NA|TRBD2|TRBJ2-5
CASSLYGGSAETQYF
TGTGCCAGCAGCTTATACGGGGGGTCGGCAGAGACCCAGTACTTC
>TRBV20-1|NA|NA|TRBJ1-5
CSARVEAEFFSNQPQHF
TGCAGTGCTAGAGTGGAAGCGGAGTTCTTTAGCAATCAGCCCCAGCATTTT
>TRBV29-1|NA|TRBD2|TRBJ2-2
CSACWTSGGAGELFF
TGCAGCGCGTGTTGGACTAGCGGGGGGGCCGGGGAGCTGTTTTTT
>TRBV20-1|NA|TRBD1|TRBJ1-1
CSAPTGGAIEAFF
TGCAGTGCACCGACAGGGGGAGCCATAGAAGCTTTCTTT
>TRBV7-8|many|TRBD2|TRBJ2-3
CASSKAYKRGATDTQYF
TGTGCCAGCAGCAAAGCGTACAAGCGGGGGGCCACAGATACGCAGTATTTT
>TRBV10-2|few|TRBD1|TRBJ2-5
CASSEWDRMRKETQYF
TGCGCCAGCAGTGAGTGGGACAGAATGCGTAAAGAGACCCAGTACTTC
>TRBV27|NA|TRBD2|TRBJ2-2
CASRPGLGLNTGELFF
TGTGCCAGCAGGCCGGGACTAGGGTTAAACACCGGGGAGCTGTTTTTT
>TRBV4-1|NA|TRBD1|TRBJ2-6
CASSQDGAGGVNGANVLTF
TGCGCCAGCAGCCAAGATGGGGCAGGGGGCGTGAATGGGGCCAACGTCCTGACTTTC
>TRBV6-6|NA|TRBD1|TRBJ2-7
CASSTGQASYEQYF
TGTGCCAGCAGTACCGGACAGGCATCCTACGAGCAGTACTTC
>TRBV7-6|many|TRBD2|TRBJ2-1
CASSFGTSANGNEQFF
TGTGCCAGCAGCTTCGGGACTAGCGCGAACGGCAATGAGCAGTTCTTC
>TRBV7-9|NA|TRBD2|TRBJ2-3
CASSSGGAADSQYF
TGTGCCTCCTCTAGCGGGGGGGCCGCAGATTCGCAGTATTTT
>TRBV5-6|medium-sized|TRBD1|TRBJ2-1
CASSLGTGDNEQFF
TGTGCCAGCAGCTTAGGGACAGGGGACAATGAGCAGTTCTTC
>TRBV6-2/TRBV6-3|once|TRBD2|TRBJ2-3
CASGRGGPDTQYF
TGTGCCAGCGGTCGGGGGGGCCCAGATACGCAGTATTTT
>TRBV6-6|many|NA|TRBJ2-1
CASSYSDEQFF
TGTGCCAGCAGTTACTCGGATGAGCAGTTCTTC
>TRBV7-8|NA|NA|TRBJ2-5
CASSNPMAQETQYF
TGTGCCAGCAGTAACCCCATGGCTCAAGAGACCCAGTACTTC
>TRBV19|few|NA|TRBJ1-1
CVSSITGKAFF
TGTGTCAGTAGTATAACGGGAAAAGCTTTCTTT
>TRBV5-5|few|NA|TRBJ2-7
CASSLMDENYEQYF
TGTGCCAGCAGCTTAATGGACGAAAACTACGAGCAGTACTTC
>TRBV7-9|few|NA|TRBJ2-5
CASSLVSGGGTQYF
TGTGCCAGCAGCTTAGTTAGCGGAGGAGGGACCCAGTACTTC
>TRBV6-5|NA|NA|TRBJ1-4
CASSYSTIFRTDYEKLFF
TGTGCCAGCAGTTACTCGACTATTTTTCGGACGGACTATGAAAAACTGTTTTTT
>TRBV2|many|TRBD1|TRBJ2-5
CASGATGAGGETQYF
TGTGCCAGCGGGGCGACGGGTGCAGGGGGAGAGACCCAGTACTTC
>TRBV7-9|few|NA|TRBJ1-1
CASRQAGVSDTEAFF
TGTGCCAGCAGACAGGCAGGGGTATCGGACACTGAAGCTTTCTTT
>TRBV12-3/TRBV12-4|few|TRBD2|TRBJ2-7
CASRTSGHYEQYF
TGTGCCAGCAGGACTAGCGGGCACTACGAGCAGTACTTC
>TRBV6-6|NA|TRBD1|TRBJ1-2
CASSSPTGGYYGYTF
TGTGCCAGCAGTTCCCCGACAGGGGGGTACTATGGCTACACCTTC
>TRBV6-1|few|NA|TRBJ1-1
CASSEGHSNTEAFF
TGTGCCAGCAGTGAAGGACATTCGAACACTGAAGCTTTCTTT
>TRBV12-3/TRBV12-4|many|NA|TRBJ1-6
CASSLTGWGSNSPLHF
TGTGCCAGCAGTTTAACAGGGTGGGGTAGTAATTCACCCCTCCACTTT
>TRBV7-9|NA|NA|TRBJ2-3
CASSPWDTDTQYF
TGTGCCAGCAGCCCGTGGGACACAGATACGCAGTATTTT
>TRBV7-6|NA|NA|TRBJ2-1
CASSTPGTRRNEQFF
TGTGCCAGCAGCACTCCAGGGACACGGAGAAATGAGCAGTTCTTC
>TRBV7-9|once|NA|TRBJ2-1
CASSTRFPYNEQFF
TGTGCCAGCAGCACCCGTTTCCCCTACAATGAGCAGTTCTTC
>TRBV10-3|NA|TRBD1|TRBJ1-2
CAVNRGPNYGYTF
TGTGCCGTGAACAGGGGGCCGAACTATGGCTACACCTTC
>TRBV24-1|NA|NA|TRBJ2-1
CATGAGSANEQFF
TGTGCCACCGGGGCAGGGTCTGCGAATGAGCAGTTCTTC
>TRBV27|few|TRBD1|TRBJ2-5
CASRDRDNVETQYF
TGTGCCAGCAGGGACAGGGACAATGTAGAGACCCAGTACTTC